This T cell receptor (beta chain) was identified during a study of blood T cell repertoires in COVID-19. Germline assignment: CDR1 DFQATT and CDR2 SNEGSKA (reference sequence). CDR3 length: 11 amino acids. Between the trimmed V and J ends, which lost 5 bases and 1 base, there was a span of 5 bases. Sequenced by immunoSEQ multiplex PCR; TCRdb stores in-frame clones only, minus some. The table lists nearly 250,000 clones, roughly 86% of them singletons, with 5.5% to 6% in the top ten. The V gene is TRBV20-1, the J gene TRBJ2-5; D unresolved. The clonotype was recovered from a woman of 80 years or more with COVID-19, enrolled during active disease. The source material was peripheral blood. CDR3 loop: CSAESQETQYF. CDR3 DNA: TGCAGTGCTGAGTCCCAAGAGACCCAGTACTTC.